The TCR beta chain under discussion was sequenced for a study of molecular identifiers for immune sequencing clone quantification. For the study at large: In replicates, RNA taken from roughly 18,000 or 92,000 naive CD8 cells was divided five ways, and four portions underwent sequencing.

This clonotype came up many times. This CDR3 spans 15 amino acids. The germline gives CDR1 SGHVS, CDR2 FQNEAQ. Deletions cut 5 bases from V and 3 bases from J, with 14 bases between. Via MiXCR, TCRdb re-called the PCR reads, giving one row per CDR3 protein. The sample has approximately 54,000 distinct CDR3 sequences; 20% to 25% are singletons. The TCR originated in a human donor in good health. Some libraries in this study had Jurkat cell RNA spiked in. The V call is TRBV7-8, the J call TRBJ1-5, with a weak D call TRBD1 (5 bases). The sample consisted of naive CD8+ T cells from blood, with Jurkat cell RNA spiked in. Subset reported: FACS-sorted CD8+CD4-CCR7+CD45RA+ naive T cells. The CDR3 loop reads CASSRDGGINQPQHF. The DNA of the CDR3 is TGTGCCAGCAGCCGAGATGGGGGAATCAATCAGCCCCAGCATTTT. The whole variable domain, filled in from reference TRBV7-8 and TRBJ1-5, reads GAGVSQSPRYKVAKRGQDVALRCDPISGHVSLFWYQQALGQGPEFLTYFQNEAQLDKSGLPSDRFFAERPEGSVSTLKIQRTQQEDSAVYLCASSRDGGINQPQHFGDGTRLSIL.